These T cell receptor beta chains were read from a single sample in a study of cytomegalovirus exposure and HLA in healthy donors. Measured with immunoSEQ multiplex PCR; TCRdb has only the in-frame clones, and not every one. The sample lists some 150,000 clones; more than 70% were seen once. Sequencing was carried out using PBMCs. These receptors were collected from a woman aged 35 to 49 in good health and CMV-seropositive. Both conserved end residues are part of each CDR3. D genes are given only for firm matches. Clone sizes are given selectively: once, few, many, or a class where the clone is expanded.

D gene	J gene	clone size	V gene	CDR3 length	CDR3 DNA	CDR3 protein
TRBD2	TRBJ2-2	.	TRBV30	16	TGTGCCTGTCATCTCCTAGCGGGAGGGAACACCGGGGAGCTGTTTTTT	CACHLLAGGNTGELFF
.	TRBJ1-2	.	TRBV5-1	16	TGCGCCAGCAGCTTGGAACAGGCGGGAGGGGCCTATGGCTACACCTTC	CASSLEQAGGAYGYTF
TRBD1	TRBJ1-5	.	TRBV4-1	18	TGCGCCAGCAGCCCTATACCTACTCGGGACAGGGAGCATCAGCCCCAGCATTTT	CASSPIPTRDREHQPQHF
TRBD1	TRBJ1-5	once	TRBV7-9	15	TGTGCCAGCAGCTTAGAGACAGGGCTGAATCAGCCCCAGCATTTT	CASSLETGLNQPQHF
.	TRBJ1-2	.	TRBV5-8	13	TGTGCCAGCAGCCCGAGGGCAGGCTATGGCTACACCTTC	CASSPRAGYGYTF
.	TRBJ2-1	.	TRBV11-1	14	TGTGCCAGCAGCGAACTGTCCTCCTACAATGAGCAGTTCTTC	CASSELSSYNEQFF
.	TRBJ1-1	.	TRBV2	16	TGTGCCAGCAGGCATCAACCCGGGACACCGAACACTGAAGCTTTCTTT	CASRHQPGTPNTEAFF
TRBD1	TRBJ1-2	few	TRBV10-3	14	TGTGCCATCGGGCGGACAGGGGGCGAGAGTGGCTACACCTTC	CAIGRTGGESGYTF
.	TRBJ2-7	.	TRBV27	18	TGTGCCAGCAGTTCCCCCCGAGAGGGAGTTGGGGTCTTGGGCGAGCAGTACTTC	CASSSPREGVGVLGEQYF
TRBD2	TRBJ2-2	.	TRBV6-1	19	TGTGCCAGCAGTGAAGCCGGGACTAGCGCACCTTTGGGCACCGGGGAGCTGTTTTTT	CASSEAGTSAPLGTGELFF
TRBD1	TRBJ2-3	.	TRBV2	14	TGTGCCAGCTTGGTGGAGACAGGGTCCCTTACTCAGTATTTT	CASLVETGSLTQYF
.	TRBJ1-6	.	TRBV27	13	TGTGCCAGCAGTTGGCAGTCAAATTCACCCCTCCACTTT	CASSWQSNSPLHF
.	TRBJ1-1	.	TRBV11-2	11	TGTGCCAGCAGCCCTGGAGCGGTGGCTTTCTTT	CASSPGAVAFF
TRBD2	TRBJ2-1	.	TRBV5-5	16	TGTGCCAGCAGCTTGGTGGCTAGCGGGAGCTGGGCTGAGCAGTTCTTC	CASSLVASGSWAEQFF
.	TRBJ1-2	.	TRBV13	14	TGTGCCAGCAGCTTAGACAGGGTTGGCTATGGCTACACCTTC	CASSLDRVGYGYTF
.	TRBJ2-4	.	TRBV29-1	13	TGCAGCGTCGCCGCCGCGGCCAAAAACATTCAGTACTTC	CSVAAAAKNIQYF
.	TRBJ1-5	few	TRBV28	17	TGTGCCAGCAGTTTACCTTCAGGGAAAGTACCGCACCAGCCCCAGCATTTT	CASSLPSGKVPHQPQHF
.	TRBJ1-1	few	TRBV19	14	TGTGCCAGTAGCGACCCCAGGGCGAACACTGAAGCTTTCTTT	CASSDPRANTEAFF
TRBD2	TRBJ2-3	.	TRBV7-6	17	TGTGCCAGCAGCTTAGCCCGCAGCGGGAAGACCACAGATACGCAGTATTTT	CASSLARSGKTTDTQYF
TRBD2	TRBJ2-1	few	TRBV6-1	15	TGTGCCAGCAGAGTAGCGGGGAGCTCCTACAATGAGCAGTTCTTC	CASRVAGSSYNEQFF
TRBD2	TRBJ2-7	.	TRBV5-1	15	TGCGCCAGCAGCTTGGGCGGGGGGCCCACCTACGAGCAGTACTTC	CASSLGGGPTYEQYF
.	TRBJ2-1	.	TRBV18	15	TGTGCCAGCTCACCATACGAGTCGAGGAACGGTGAGCAGTTCTTC	CASSPYESRNGEQFF
.	TRBJ2-5	.	TRBV5-6	13	TGTGCCAGCAGCAGAAACAACCCGGGGACCCAGTACTTC	CASSRNNPGTQYF
TRBD2	TRBJ2-1	.	TRBV5-5	14	TGTGCCAGCAGCGGGACTAGTACGAACTTGGAGCAGTTCTTC	CASSGTSTNLEQFF
TRBD1	TRBJ1-2	.	TRBV7-9	17	TGTGCCAGCAGCTTCCACCTTTTAGGACAGGGGAGTATGGGCTACACCTTC	CASSFHLLGQGSMGYTF
.	TRBJ2-7	.	TRBV5-1	15	TGCGCCAGCAGCTTGGTGGCAGGGGTCAACTACGAGCAGTACTTC	CASSLVAGVNYEQYF
TRBD2	TRBJ2-3	.	TRBV11-2	15	TGTGCCAGCAGCCCACTAGCGGGAGGCCCAGATACGCAGTATTTT	CASSPLAGGPDTQYF
.	TRBJ2-1	.	TRBV11-3	15	TGTGCCAGCAGCTCCGGCGGCGGGTCGGTGGATGAGCAGTTCTTC	CASSSGGGSVDEQFF
TRBD1	TRBJ1-2	.	TRBV19	15	TGTGCCAGTAGTATTGGGTCGGGACAGAAACATGGCTACACCTTC	CASSIGSGQKHGYTF
TRBD1	TRBJ1-2	.	TRBV9	13	TGTGCCAGCAGCTTTGGACAGGAGGGTGGCTACACCTTC	CASSFGQEGGYTF
.	TRBJ1-5	.	TRBV4-1	14	TGCGCCAGCAGCCAAGAAAGAGGGCGTCAGCCCCAGCATTTT	CASSQERGRQPQHF
.	TRBJ2-7	.	TRBV28	13	TGTGCCAGCAGTCTGGGAGGGGGCTACGAGCAGTACTTC	CASSLGGGYEQYF
TRBD1	TRBJ2-1	.	TRBV7-3	15	TGTGCCAGCAGCTACAGGGGGGACGCGTTCGATGAGCAGTTCTTC	CASSYRGDAFDEQFF
TRBD2	TRBJ2-5	.	TRBV6-5	15	TGTGCCAGCAGTGCCCTAGCGGGAGGGCGGGAGACCCAGTACTTC	CASSALAGGRETQYF
.	TRBJ2-7	.	TRBV6-5	15	TGTGCCAGCAGAGATAATTGGGACACCTCCTACGAGCAGTACTTC	CASRDNWDTSYEQYF
.	TRBJ2-1	.	TRBV5-1	15	TGCGCCAGCAGCTTGGCTCTGGTCAGGTACAATGAGCAGTTCTTC	CASSLALVRYNEQFF
TRBD1	TRBJ2-5	.	TRBV28	14	TGTGCCAGCGAAACCGGGACAGGGGTTGAGACCCAGTACTTC	CASETGTGVETQYF
.	TRBJ2-7	.	TRBV6-5	13	TGTGCCAGCAGGCTACGGGGGTCCTACGAGCAGTACTTC	CASRLRGSYEQYF
TRBD1	TRBJ2-5	.	TRBV27	13	TGTGCCAGCACCCCGCAGGGGGAAGAGACCCAGTACTTC	CASTPQGEETQYF
TRBD2	TRBJ2-5	.	TRBV2	19	TGTGCCAGCAACCGGACTAGCGGGAGTGAGATCTCTAGGAAAGAGACCCAGTACTTC	CASNRTSGSEISRKETQYF
.	TRBJ2-2	.	TRBV9	15	TGTGCCAGCAGCGTCGGTCCCCGCGGCACCGGGGAGCTGTTTTTT	CASSVGPRGTGELFF
.	TRBJ2-5	.	TRBV7-7	14	TGTGCTAGCAGCAAACTCGCGGAGGGGCAGACCCAGTACTTC	CASSKLAEGQTQYF
TRBD2	TRBJ2-5	.	TRBV5-1	16	TGCGCCAGCAGCCCGGGACTAGCGGGAGTCGAGGAGACCCAGTACTTC	CASSPGLAGVEETQYF
.	TRBJ1-1	.	TRBV6-1	13	TGTGCCAGCAGTGGTCGACAGATCGTCGAAGCTTTCTTT	CASSGRQIVEAFF
.	TRBJ1-4	.	TRBV7-9	17	TGTGCCAGCAGCTTAGCCCCTAACGGGCAGGGTACTGAAAAACTGTTTTTT	CASSLAPNGQGTEKLFF
TRBD2	TRBJ2-1	once	TRBV5-4	16	TGTGCCAGCAGCTTGTCCCAGCGGGGCTCCTACAATGAGCAGTTCTTC	CASSLSQRGSYNEQFF
.	TRBJ2-4	.	TRBV28	15	TGTGCCAGCAGTGTGGGGGGGCTAGCCAAAAACATTCAGTACTTC	CASSVGGLAKNIQYF
.	TRBJ2-3	.	TRBV19	15	TGTGCCAGTAGTCCAAGGGGGATGCGGACAGATACGCAGTATTTT	CASSPRGMRTDTQYF
TRBD1	TRBJ2-3	.	TRBV6-6	15	TGTGCCAGCAGCCCAGCGACAGGGGGTGCAGATACGCAGTATTTT	CASSPATGGADTQYF
.	TRBJ2-1	.	TRBV6-5	16	TGTGCCAGCAGTTATACAGCGGCGTATTCCTACAATGAGCAGTTCTTC	CASSYTAAYSYNEQFF
TRBD2	TRBJ2-6	.	TRBV5-6	16	TGTGCCAGCAGCCCGGGACTAGCCACTGGGGCCAACGTCCTGACTTTC	CASSPGLATGANVLTF
TRBD1	TRBJ2-7	.	TRBV5-1	16	TGCGCCAGCAGCTTGACGTTTGGGACAGCTACCTACGAGCAGTACTTC	CASSLTFGTATYEQYF
TRBD1	TRBJ2-5	.	TRBV5-6	17	TGTGCCAGCAGCTTCCTAGGACAGGGTTGGGAGCAAGAGACCCAGTACTTC	CASSFLGQGWEQETQYF
.	TRBJ1-4	.	TRBV7-8	14	TGTGCCAGCAGCTATTACAGGGAAGGTGAAAAACTGTTTTTT	CASSYYREGEKLFF
.	TRBJ1-4	.	TRBV5-4	17	TGTGCCAGCAGCTGGGGGGGGCCTCCTTCAGCTAATGAAAAACTGTTTTTT	CASSWGGPPSANEKLFF
TRBD1	TRBJ1-5	.	TRBV18	14	TGTGCCAGCTCAACAGGGACAGGGGATCAGCCCCAGCATTTT	CASSTGTGDQPQHF
TRBD1	TRBJ1-2	.	TRBV9	14	TGTGCCAGCAGCGCCGGGACAGGGGTTTATGGCTACACCTTC	CASSAGTGVYGYTF